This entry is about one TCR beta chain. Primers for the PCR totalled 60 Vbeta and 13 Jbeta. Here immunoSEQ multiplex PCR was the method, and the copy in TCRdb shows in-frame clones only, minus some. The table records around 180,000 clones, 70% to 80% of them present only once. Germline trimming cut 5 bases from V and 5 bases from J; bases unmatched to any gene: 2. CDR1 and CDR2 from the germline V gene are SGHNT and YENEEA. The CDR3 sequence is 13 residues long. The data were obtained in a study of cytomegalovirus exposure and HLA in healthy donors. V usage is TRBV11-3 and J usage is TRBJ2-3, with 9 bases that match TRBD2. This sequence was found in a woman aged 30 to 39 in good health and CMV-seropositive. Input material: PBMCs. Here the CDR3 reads CASSRGGEDTQYF. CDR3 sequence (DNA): TGTGCCAGCAGCCGCGGGGGGGAAGATACGCAGTATTTT.